This is a list of T cell receptor beta chains from one sample in a study of post-analysis software for immune sequencing data. Each CDR3 protein gets one entry after TCRdb re-called the PCR reads with MiXCR. Counted here are 600,000 to 750,000 distinct CDR3 sequences, 55% to 60% occurring once; the ten biggest clones make up 11%. Specimen: blood. These receptors came from a girl aged 2-10 years with multiple sclerosis. Both conserved end residues are part of each CDR3. A D gene is named only where the DNA matches it firmly. A row's size may be missing; if present it is once, few, many or a size class.

clone_size j_call v_call d_call cdr3_nt cdr3_aa
. TRBJ2-3 TRBV12-3/TRBV12-4 . TGTGCCAGCACCCCACCGCAAGCGGGTGGAACAGATACGCAGTATTTT CASTPPQAGGTDTQYF
. TRBJ2-7 TRBV12-3/TRBV12-4 . TGTGCCAGCAGTTTGTTCGGAGACTACGAGCAGTACTTC CASSLFGDYEQYF
few TRBJ2-5 TRBV27 TRBD2 TGTGCCAGCAGTTTAGCGGGGGACCGAAGACCCCAGTACTTC CASSLAGDRRPQYF
. TRBJ1-2 TRBV7-9 TRBD1 TGTGCCAGCAGCATAGGAGGGGACAGGGGGTATAATGGCTACACCTTC CASSIGGDRGYNGYTF
few TRBJ1-2 TRBV12-3/TRBV12-4 . TGTGCCAGCAGTTTAGTATCGCAGGGCGGGGGCTACACCTTC CASSLVSQGGGYTF
. TRBJ2-1 TRBV13 . TGTGCCAGCAGCTTATCCCCGCGTGAGCAGTTCTTC CASSLSPREQFF
. TRBJ2-3 TRBV5-5 . TGTGCCAGCAGCCAAGGGACGTCGACTAGCACAGATACGCAGTATTTT CASSQGTSTSTDTQYF
. TRBJ1-2 TRBV7-2 TRBD1 TGTGCCAGCAGCTTAGGGACAGGAGAATCCTATGGCTACACCTTC CASSLGTGESYGYTF
few TRBJ2-5 TRBV29-1 . TGCAGCGTTGATTATGGGGAGACCCAGTACTTC CSVDYGETQYF
few TRBJ1-2 TRBV5-4 TRBD1 TGTGCCAGCAGCCAGGAGGGACAGGGGTACACCTTC CASSQEGQGYTF
. TRBJ1-1 TRBV7-3 . TGTGCCAGCAGCTCCGGGGAGGGCCGCCCGACCCAACACACTGAAGCTTTCTTT CASSSGEGRPTQHTEAFF
few TRBJ2-1 TRBV7-9 TRBD1 TGTGCCAGCAGCTTAGTACGGGGACAGGGACTTTACAATGAGCAGTTCTTC CASSLVRGQGLYNEQFF
. TRBJ2-5 TRBV29-1 . TGCAGCGTCAAGGAGGCAGGAAAGGAGACCCAGTACTTC CSVKEAGKETQYF
. TRBJ2-7 TRBV29-1 . TGCAGCGGACTCGACAGGGCGGGGAATGAGCAGTACTTC CSGLDRAGNEQYF
once TRBJ1-2 TRBV6-5 . TGTGCCAGCAGTTACTCGGGGACGGGACCGGCTAACTATGGCTACACCTTC CASSYSGTGPANYGYTF
. TRBJ2-3 TRBV19 . TGTGCCAGTAGTATGGGGCAGATCACAGATACGCAGTATTTT CASSMGQITDTQYF
. TRBJ1-1 TRBV27 TRBD1 TGTGCCAGCAGTTTACTCGGGACAGGGCGGACTGAAGCTTTCTTT CASSLLGTGRTEAFF
. TRBJ2-1 TRBV20-1 TRBD2 TGCAGTGCTAGAGATGGGGCTAGCGGGGGGAATGAGCAGTTCTTC CSARDGASGGNEQFF